These 9 T cell receptor beta chains were sequenced from one sample in a study of breast tumors, draining lymph nodes, adjacent tissues (dated by TCRdb to about 2016). The library came from multiplex PCR. Sequencing used an Illumina HiSeq 2000. The public reads were quality trimmed at Q25 with fastp and then assembled into clones with MiXCR by TCRdb, keeping productive beta chains. Each entry merges the rows of one CDR3 protein and shows their most common DNA and genes. The sample profile shows thousands of distinct CDR3 sequences; under 50% of them were found once. Jointly, the top ten make up roughly 15% of the sample. Sequencing was carried out using tumor-adjacent breast tissue. All receptors come from a female donor with breast cancer. Some clones in this sample may be carry-over from other donors' samples.

This clonotype was seen repeatedly, ten times or more. CDR3 nucleotide sequence: TGCAGTGCTAGGCGGGATTCGGGGACCGGGGAGCTGTTTTTT. This translates into CSARRDSGTGELFF. The chain links TRBV20-1 to TRBJ2-2, with D possibly TRBD2 on 6 matching bases. The germline CDR1 and CDR2 sequences are DFQATT and SNEGSKA (reference sequence). Trimming cost V 3 bases and J 5 bases, with 13 bases left between them. CDR3 length equals 14 residues.

The chain is built from TRBV19 and TRBJ1-1; 10 nucleotides line up with TRBD1. V lost 6 bases to trimming and J lost 4 bases; unmatched junction nucleotides: 11. Looked up from germline, CDR1 is LNHDA and CDR2 is SQIVND (reference sequence). The CDR3 has 16 residues. CDR3 nucleotides: TGTGCCAGTAGCCCCGGGACAGGGGATATGAGCACTGAAGCTTTCTTT. Its translation is CASSPGTGDMSTEAFF. The entire variable domain, with the rest obtained from reference TRBV19 and TRBJ1-1, is as follows: DGGITQSPKYLFRKEGQNVTLSCEQNLNHDAMYWYRQDPGQGLRLIYYSQIVNDFQKGDIAEGYSVSREKKESFPLTVTSAQKNPTAFYLCASSPGTGDMSTEAFFGQGTRLTVV.

This clonotype qualifies as medium-sized. The V and J genes are TRBV7-2 and TRBJ1-5; no reliable D call. Germline loops: CDR1 SGHTA, CDR2 FQGNSA. The CDR3 runs 13 residues. V was cut by 1 base and J by 5 bases, with 6 bases left in between. For the CDR3, the DNA is TGTGCCAGCAGCTTAGAGACGGATCAGCCCCAGCATTTT. Translation: CASSLETDQPQHF.

In this sample, this clonotype is medium-sized (0.01 to 0.1%). The chain links TRBV11-2 to TRBJ1-2; 7 nucleotides match TRBD1. J lost 1 base, V lost 6 bases, and 11 bases had no gene match. The CDR3 runs 16 residues. Germline-derived CDR1 and CDR2 are SGHAT and FQNNGV. CDR3 nucleotide sequence: TGTGCCAGCAGTGTAGTAGGGGGCGCAAATAACTATGGCTACACCTTC. This translates into CASSVVGGANNYGYTF.

J is TRBJ2-1 and V is TRBV5-5; 7 bases match TRBD2. Looked up from germline, CDR1 is SGHKS and CDR2 is YYEKEE (reference sequence). V lost 0 bases to trimming and J lost 0 bases; unmatched junction nucleotides: 3. The CDR3 is 16 residues long. The CDR3 DNA is TGTGCCAGCAGCTTGGTCGGGAGGAGCTCCTACAATGAGCAGTTCTTC. It specifies CASSLVGRSSYNEQFF.

As concerns this clonotype: Given a much more abundant clone one base away, this may be a read error. This sequence joins TRBV28 and TRBJ2-6, with D tentatively TRBD1 or TRBD2 (5 bases each). Per germline, CDR1 MDHEN and CDR2 SYDVKM. V was pared by 4 bases and J by 8 bases, with 15 bases between. The CDR3 consists of 15 residues. Here the CDR3 reads CASSSQGTGTNVLTF. DNA of the CDR3: TGTGCCAGCAGTTCGCAGGGTACCGGGACCAACGTCCTGACTTTC.

This clonotype was picked up many times. The chain couples TRBV10-3 to TRBJ2-6; 7 nucleotides align to TRBD2. With 4 bases clipped from V and 1 base from J, the junction kept 16 bases outside the gene matches. Germline-derived CDR1 and CDR2 are ENHRY and SYGVKD. This CDR3 region has 20 residues. The CDR3 DNA reads as TGTGCCATCAGTGTTACAGATGTGAGGGGAGGGAGTTCTGGGGCCAACGTCCTGACTTTC. Encoded protein: CAISVTDVRGGSSGANVLTF.

This clonotype is deemed medium-sized (0.01 to 0.1%). V and J are TRBV7-9 and TRBJ2-7; D not certain. V gave up 1 base and J gave up 0 bases, with 7 bases separating them. There are 14 residues in the CDR3. Germline V CDR1 and CDR2: SEHNR, FQNEAQ (reference sequence). CDR3 loop: CASSLGARSYEQYF. The CDR3 region has the DNA TGTGCCAGCAGCTTAGGCGCCCGCTCCTACGAGCAGTACTTC.

This clonotype appeared many times. The chain carries TRBV2 and TRBJ2-6; unclear D gene. Germline CDR1 reads SNHLY; CDR2 reads FYNNEI. The CDR3 is made up of 15 amino acids. V was cut by 7 bases and J by 0 bases, with 10 bases left in between. CDR3 in amino acids: CASKPDRSGANVLTF. The CDR3 DNA is TGTGCCAGCAAGCCTGATCGCTCTGGGGCCAACGTCCTGACTTTC.